The sequence of this T cell receptor beta chain was determined in a study of T cells in localized non-small cell lung cancer. Study-level results: Adjacent lung exhibited a median of approximately 59 among the 100 most abundant tumor clones.

Comments on this clone: Its antigen remains unidentified.

Clones were read by immunoSEQ multiplex PCR, and TCRdb kept only the in-frame ones, dropping some. The sample holds tens of thousands of clones, 78% seen once. Trimming cost V 3 bases and J 9 bases, with 9 bases left between them. Germline CDR1 is DFQATT and CDR2 is SNEGSKA (reference sequence). The CDR3 loop spans 11 amino acids. The source of this sequence is a male donor older than 55 with stage II squamous cell lung carcinoma. The gene calls are TRBV20-1 and TRBJ2-1; D is unresolved. The sequencing here drew on peripheral blood, taken before any cancer treatment. The CDR3: CSASGVIEQFF. The CDR3 coding sequence is TGCAGTGCTAGTGGTGTAATTGAGCAGTTCTTC.